This entry lists 8 T cell receptor beta chains sequenced from one sample in a study of cytomegalovirus exposure and HLA in healthy donors. Both 60 Vbeta primers and 13 Jbeta primers went into the PCR. This table comes from immunoSEQ multiplex PCR, and its TCRdb copy is limited to in-frame clones, with some not included. The sample gives 150,000 or so clones, approximately 80% of which show up once; about an eighth is in the top ten. Material for sequencing was PBMCs. All receptors come from a woman aged 40 to 50 in good health and CMV-seronegative.

The chain carries TRBV7-3 and TRBJ2-1; 9 positions match TRBD2. From germline, CDR1 is SGHTA and CDR2 FQGTGA. The V segment lost 4 bases and the J segment 4 bases; nucleotides outside the gene matches: 8. This CDR3 contains 16 residues. The CDR3 sequence: CASSSRAGGSYNEQFF. CDR3 DNA: TGTGCCAGCAGCTCGAGGGCGGGAGGGTCTTACAATGAGCAGTTCTTC.

The V and J genes are TRBV28 and TRBJ2-7; unclear D gene. With 4 bases removed from V and 4 bases from J, the gap between germline ends came to 8 bases. This CDR3 comprises 12 residues. Per the germline V gene, CDR1 is MDHEN and CDR2 is SYDVKM. CDR3 DNA: TGTGCCAGCAGTTCAACGGAGTACGAGCAGTACTTC. It translates to CASSSTEYEQYF.

The V and J genes are TRBV4-1 and TRBJ1-6, with 9 positions matching TRBD1. Losses at the gene ends were 0 bases for V and 10 bases for J; bases not matched to a gene: 4. The length of the CDR3 is 15 residues. CDR1 is MGHRA, CDR2 YSYEKL, per germline. The CDR3 DNA reads TGCGCCAGCAGCCAAGAAACAGGGGGCAGGTCACCCCTCCACTTT. This sequence encodes CASSQETGGRSPLHF.

On this clone: This sample also contains other DNA sequences that code for the same CDR3. The rearrangement uses TRBV5-1 and TRBJ2-5; maybe TRBD1 (5 bases). Per germline, CDR1 SGHRS and CDR2 YFSETQ. V was pared by 0 bases and J by 4 bases, with 7 bases between. The CDR3 is 13 residues long. CDR3 coding DNA: TGCGCCAGCAGCTTGGGGGGCGGAGAGACCCAGTACTTC. Translating it yields CASSLGGGETQYF.

The chain joins TRBV28 to TRBJ2-1; TRBD1 agrees at 8 bases. With V trimmed by 5 bases and J by 0 bases, 9 bases remained unmatched. The CDR3 contains 17 residues. The V gene's germline CDR1 is MDHEN and CDR2 SYDVKM. CDR3 in DNA: TGTGCCAGCAGTAGCGCAGGGGGCGGGCGCTCCTACAATGAGCAGTTCTTC. Amino acids: CASSSAGGGRSYNEQFF.

The chain recombines TRBV7-8 with TRBJ2-4, with D tentatively TRBD1 (6 bases). This CDR3 region has 13 residues. Germline loops: CDR1 SGHVS, CDR2 FQNEAQ. Trimming shortened V by 10 bases and J by 0 bases, and 10 bases separated the two germline ends. CDR3 amino acids: CATGTRAKNIQYF. CDR3 nucleotide sequence: TGTGCCACTGGGACAAGAGCCAAAAACATTCAGTACTTC.

The chain carries TRBV18 and TRBJ1-4; 8 bases are shared with TRBD1. CDR1 and CDR2 (germline): KGHSH, LQKENI. The CDR3 sequence is 16 residues long. With V trimmed by 2 bases and J by 4 bases, 6 bases remained unmatched. CDR3 residues: CASSPLPTGDNEKLFF. CDR3 DNA sequence: TGTGCCAGCTCACCATTACCGACAGGGGATAATGAAAAACTGTTTTTT.

This sequence joins TRBV27 and TRBJ1-2, with D hard to call. Deletions cut 3 bases from V and 4 bases from J, with 12 bases between. This CDR3 region has 14 residues. Germline-derived CDR1 and CDR2 are MNHEY and SMNVEV (reference sequence). For the CDR3, the DNA is TGTGCCAGCAGTTTCCGTGCAGACTTCTATGGCTACACCTTC. Protein sequence: CASSFRADFYGYTF.